These 23 T cell receptor beta chains were all obtained from the same sample, sequenced in a study of CD8+ T cells in alopecia areata. Scientists pooled cutaneous lymph node cells and sorted them on CD4, CD8alpha, NKG2D, NKG2ACE and other markers. Extraction of RNA preceded its reverse transcription into cDNA, which served as the sequencing template. Assay: immunoSEQ multiplex PCR; the TCRdb copy retains only in-frame clones and omits some. The sample has approximately 280,000 clones, none seen only once. Sequencing was done on a sample of CD4+ T cells sorted from a lymph node. The receptor source for this set is a C3H/HeJ mouse with alopecia areata. For this strain, the MHC haplotype corresponds to H2-k.

Notes on this clone: Germline and genes here are mouse. This same CDR3 is encoded by further DNA sequences in the sample. CDR3 bases read: TGTGCCAGCAGCCCTACAGGGGACACA. It translates to CASSPTGDT. The full CDR3 is CASSPTGDTEVFF. The chain is built from TRBV19 and TRBJ1-1; TRBD1 aligns across 7 bases. The CDR3 end lies 4 residues beyond the end of the read and is filled in from the germline J gene. CDR1 and CDR2 (germline): FNHDT, SITEND (reference sequence). Trimming at V came to 5 bases and at J to 3 bases, leaving 4 bases not matched to a gene. The CDR3 is 13 residues long.

The table lists this clone with a few counts. Genes and germline are mouse. The CDR3 end lies 4 residues beyond the end of the read and is filled in from the germline J gene. The same CDR3 arises from other DNA sequences in this sample as well. This rearrangement joins TRBV4 to TRBJ2-3; D unresolved. V lost 4 bases to trimming and J lost 0 bases, with 5 bases between them. Looked up from germline, CDR1 is LGHDT and CDR2 is YNNKQL (reference sequence). This CDR3 contains 13 residues. The CDR3 here is CASSLTSAETLYF. The sequenced part of the CDR3 DNA is TGTGCCAGCAGCTTGACTAGTGCAGAA.

Of note for this clone: The listed genes are named as in mouse. The CDR3 extends 4 residues past the end of the read, so its final part is completed from the germline J gene. The chain joins TRBV17 to TRBJ1-1; 7 bases fit TRBD1. Germline V gene lookup returns CDR1 MNHDT and CDR2 YYDKIL. The CDR3 sequence is 13 residues long. The ends lost 5 bases at V and 4 bases at J; junction bases unmatched: 4. The CDR3 protein is CASSLRDSTEVFF. The CDR3 bases that were read are TGTGCTAGCAGTCTCCGGGACAGCACA.

Notes on this clone: Gene names and germline refer to mouse. The read finishes 4 residues shy of the CDR3 end, and the germline J gene is used to complete it. The sample contains more than one DNA sequence encoding this CDR3. The rearrangement uses TRBV19 and TRBJ1-2, with 9 nucleotides matching TRBD1. Germline V gives CDR1 FNHDT, CDR2 SITEND (reference sequence). V trimming: 3 bases; J trimming: 3 bases; junction bases outside the gene matches: 3. The CDR3 covers 14 residues. The part of the CDR3 DNA that was read is TGTGCCAGCAGTACAACAGGGGGCGACTCC. Translated, it gives CASSTTGGDS. The CDR3 as a whole reads CASSTTGGDSDYTF.

This clone was detected a few times. Mouse names are used for the genes. The CDR3 goes on 4 residues after the read ends, and that part is filled in from the germline J gene. This CDR3 is also generated by other DNA sequences in the sample. The rearrangement uses TRBV13-3 and TRBJ2-1; 9 bases align to TRBD1. This CDR3 region has 14 residues. Germline V gene lookup returns CDR1 NNHDY and CDR2 SYVADS. The J segment lost 4 bases and the V segment lost 4 bases, leaving 3 bases of the junction unmatched. CDR3: CASSRQGGYAEQFF. The part of the CDR3 DNA that was read is TGTGCCAGCAGTAGACAGGGGGGGTATGCT.

This clone appeared a few times. Mouse names are used for the genes. The read comes to an end 4 residues before the CDR3 does, leaving the germline J gene to fill in the end. Distinct nucleotide sequences in the sample also encode this CDR3. The V call is TRBV19, the J call TRBJ2-7; no definite D call. Germline V lookup: CDR1 FNHDT, CDR2 SITEND (reference sequence). The CDR3 is made up of 12 amino acids. CDR3 DNA (partial): TGTGCCAGCAGAAGACAAACGTAT. Translating it yields CASRRQTY. In full, the CDR3 reads CASRRQTYEQYF.

The table lists this clone with a few counts. Mouse names are used for the genes. The read finishes 4 residues shy of the CDR3 end, and the germline J gene is used to complete it. The identical CDR3 is also encoded by other nucleotide sequences in the sample. The chain links TRBV13-3 to TRBJ1-1, with 7 bases identical to TRBD1. CDR1 and CDR2 from the germline V gene are NNHDY and SYVADS. V lost 0 bases and J lost 3; bases outside the gene matches: 2. CDR3 size: 14 residues. CDR3 bases read: TGTGCCAGCAGTGATGCCGGGACAGACACA. This codes for CASSDAGTDT. The full CDR3 sequence reads CASSDAGTDTEVFF.

This clone was seen more than once but under ten times. Gene and germline names: mouse. The read falls 4 residues short of the CDR3 end, and the missing part is taken from the germline J gene. In the same sample, other DNA sequences code for this CDR3. V and J are TRBV1 and TRBJ1-1; D uncertain. CDR1 and CDR2 (germline): NSQYPW, LRSPGD (reference sequence). The CDR3 contains 12 residues. CDR3 amino acids: CTCSAPGGEVFF. The covered CDR3 bases are TGCACCTGCAGTGCACCAGGCGGA.

As concerns this clone: Here the gene names and germline are mouse. The CDR3 goes on 4 residues after the read ends, and that part is filled in from the germline J gene. The chain joins TRBV13-1 to TRBJ2-5; 14 bases fit TRBD2. CDR3 length equals 16 residues. Germline V lookup: CDR1 NSHNY, CDR2 SYGAGN. The sequenced part of the CDR3 DNA is TGTGCCAGCAGTGCTGGGACTGGGGGGGCGCGAGAC. It is translated as CASSAGTGGARD. The complete CDR3 protein is CASSAGTGGARDTQYF.

This clone showed up just a few times. Gene names denote mouse genes. Within the sample, other DNA sequences also encode this same CDR3. CDR3 region: CASRTDANTEVFF. Partial CDR3 DNA: TGTGCCAGCAGGACAGATGCAAACACA. The J gene is TRBJ1-1, the V gene TRBV19; D may be TRBD1 (5 bases). The missing CDR3 end, 4 residues past where the read stops, is filled in from the germline J gene. CDR3 length: 13 amino acids. V shed 5 bases and J shed 0 bases, with 8 bases lying between them. In germline, CDR1 is FNHDT, CDR2 SITEND (reference sequence). Filled out from reference TRBV19 and TRBJ1-1, the complete variable domain reads GGIITQTPKFLIGQEGQKLTLKCQQNFNHDTMYWYRQDSGKGLRLIYYSITENDLQKGDLSEGYDASREKKSSFSLTVTSAQKNEMAVFLCASRTDANTEVFFGKGTRLTVV.

This clone was seen more than once but under ten times. Gene names refer to mouse genes. The CDR3 end falls 4 residues outside the read, so it is completed with the germline J gene. The V and J genes are TRBV14 and TRBJ2-1; TRBD1 is a possible D gene (6 bases). The germline gives CDR1 SGHDT, CDR2 FRDEAV. The CDR3 loop spans 13 amino acids. V was shortened by 1 base and J by 4 bases, with 6 bases between the two germline ends. The CDR3: CASSFGQYAEQFF. Partial CDR3 DNA: TGTGCCAGCAGTTTCGGACAGTATGCT.

Regarding this clone: Mouse germline and gene names are used. The missing CDR3 end, 4 residues past where the read stops, is filled in from the germline J gene. The chain recombines TRBV13-2 with TRBJ2-1; maybe TRBD1 (7 bases). Germline CDR1 is NNHNN and CDR2 is SYGAGS (reference sequence). The CDR3 loop spans 13 amino acids. The covered CDR3 bases are TGTGCCAGCGGTGGAGGGGGCCGGGCT. It specifies CASGGGGRA. The whole CDR3 reads CASGGGGRAEQFF.

As regards this clone: Gene names are the mouse ones. The missing CDR3 end, 4 residues past where the read stops, is filled in from the germline J gene. This sequence joins TRBV13-1 and TRBJ1-1, with D tentatively TRBD1 (6 bases). Per germline, CDR1 NSHNY and CDR2 SYGAGN. There are 13 residues in the CDR3. The germline V and J ends were trimmed by 5 bases and 3 bases, with 11 bases remaining between them. The CDR3 DNA, read in part, is TGTGCCAGCAGACCACAGGGCGACACA. Translating gives CASRPQGDT. The complete CDR3 sequence is CASRPQGDTEVFF.

This clone occurred a few times. Gene names are the mouse ones. Sequencing ends 4 residues short of the CDR3 end; the germline J gene provides the rest. The chain is built from TRBV13-3 and TRBJ1-1; D is perhaps TRBD1 (5 bases). CDR1 is NNHDY, CDR2 SYVADS, per germline. The CDR3 loop spans 12 amino acids. CDR3 residues: CASSDRRAEVFF. The sequenced part of the CDR3 DNA is TGTGCCAGCAGTGATCGCAGGGCA.

A note on this clone: Gene names denote mouse genes. The read terminates 4 residues before the CDR3 end, so the remaining end is supplied by the germline J gene. The chain carries TRBV5 and TRBJ2-7; TRBD1 agrees at 11 bases. The CDR3 spans 14 residues. Per germline, CDR1 LGHNA and CDR2 YNLKQL (reference sequence). The CDR3 here is CASSQVGQGDEQYF. The CDR3 bases that were read are TGTGCCAGCAGCCAAGTGGGACAGGGGGAT.

In the case of this clone: Germline and genes here are mouse. The missing CDR3 end, 4 residues past where the read stops, is filled in from the germline J gene. Other nucleotide sequences from this sample produce the same CDR3. The V and J genes are TRBV1 and TRBJ2-7; 7 bases agree with TRBD1. The CDR3 is 13 residues long. Germline values: CDR1 NSQYPW, CDR2 LRSPGD (reference sequence). The CDR3 bases that were read are TGCACCTGCAGTGCAGAGGACAGGTAT. Protein product: CTCSAEDRY. The complete CDR3 protein is CTCSAEDRYEQYF.

Comments on this clone: The genes and germline here are from mouse. The read is 3 residues too short to cover the CDR3 end, so that end is filled in from the germline J gene. The rearrangement links TRBV5 to TRBJ1-6; D is possibly TRBD1 (5 bases). TRBJ1-6 is an ORF, and what it does is uncertain. Germline V lookup: CDR1 LGHNA, CDR2 YNLKQL (reference sequence). V was pared by 1 base and J by 0 bases, with 7 bases between. This CDR3 is built from 16 residues. CDR3 bases read: TGTGCCAGCAGCCAAGGACAGTATTCCTATAATTCGCCC. It is translated as CASSQGQYSYNSP. The CDR3 in its entirety is CASSQGQYSYNSPLYF.

This clone has ten or more counts. The germline and genes are mouse ones. The observed sequence ends 4 residues before the CDR3 terminus, with the missing tail filled in from the germline J gene. This chain uses TRBV17 with TRBJ2-5, with 7 bases fitting TRBD2. The CDR3 is 15 amino acids. The V gene end was trimmed by 0 bases and the J gene end by 3 bases; junction bases not matched to a gene: 3. Germline lookup yields CDR1 MNHDT and CDR2 YYDKIL. CDR3 DNA (partial): TGTGCTAGCAGTAGAGATCTGGGGGATCAAGAC. Amino acid sequence: CASSRDLGDQD. The whole CDR3 sequence reads CASSRDLGDQDTQYF.

Points on this clone: Gene labels here are mouse ones. From the germline J gene comes the end of the CDR3, since the read stops 4 residues before it. This sequence joins TRBV14 and TRBJ2-3; 7 bases are shared with TRBD1. CDR3 length: 15 amino acids. V shed 4 bases and J 3 bases; nucleotides not matched to a gene: 8. Germline CDR1 SGHDT, CDR2 FRDEAV. The covered CDR3 bases are TGTGCCAGCAGTCTCGACAGGGACGGGGCAGAA. Its translation is CASSLDRDGAE. The entire CDR3 protein is CASSLDRDGAETLYF.

In its sample, this clone was seen many times. Gene names refer to mouse genes. The read is 4 residues too short to cover the CDR3 end, so that end is filled in from the germline J gene. Additional DNA sequences in this sample encode the identical CDR3. The V call is TRBV17, the J call TRBJ2-7, with D unclear. Germline loops: CDR1 MNHDT, CDR2 YYDKIL. There are 12 residues in the CDR3. The CDR3 loop reads CASSRDGYEQYF. Incomplete CDR3 DNA: TGTGCTAGCAGTAGAGATGGGTAT.

Notes on this clone: Gene names are mouse gene names. The CDR3 end falls 3 residues outside the read, so it is completed with the germline J gene. The same CDR3 also results from other DNA sequences found in this sample. The chain couples TRBV19 to TRBJ1-6; TRBD1 is a possible D gene (5 bases). TRBJ1-6 is labeled an ORF, and its function is uncertain. The V gene's germline CDR1 is FNHDT and CDR2 SITEND (reference sequence). The CDR3 spans 15 residues. V lost 2 bases and J lost 0, with 6 bases in between. The part of the CDR3 DNA that was read is TGTGCCAGCAGTATCCAGGGTTCCTATAATTCGCCC. Its translation is CASSIQGSYNSP. In full, the CDR3 is CASSIQGSYNSPLYF.

There are a few counts of this clone. The gene names here belong to mouse. With the read ending 4 residues before the CDR3 end, the germline J gene is used to fill in that end. The rearrangement joins TRBV19 to TRBJ2-5; possibly TRBD1 for D (5 bases). CDR1 FNHDT and CDR2 SITEND come from the germline V gene (reference sequence). This CDR3 region has 14 residues. Trimming removed 6 bases at V and 0 bases at J, with 11 bases between. The chain's CDR3 is CASKNRLNQDTQYF. Partial CDR3 DNA: TGTGCCAGCAAGAACAGGCTTAACCAAGAC.

This clone was counted a few times. Gene names are the mouse ones. The read comes to an end 4 residues before the CDR3 does, leaving the germline J gene to fill in the end. This rearrangement joins TRBV3 to TRBJ2-5, with a weak D call TRBD2 (5 bases). The V end lost 1 base, the J end lost 0 bases, and 8 bases lay between the germline ends. The CDR3 consists of 15 residues. Looked up from germline, CDR1 is SNHLY and CDR2 is FYNGKV (reference sequence). The sequenced part of the CDR3 DNA is TGTGCCAGCAGCTTAGAACTGGTTAACCAAGAC. It codes for CASSLELVNQD. The CDR3 in full is CASSLELVNQDTQYF.